A single TCR beta chain is shown here with its context. V was trimmed by 2 bases and J by 9 bases, leaving 10 bases between them. Germline lookup yields CDR1 SGHTA and CDR2 FQGTGA. This CDR3 is built from 12 residues. Using immunoSEQ multiplex PCR, the repertoire was profiled, and TCRdb retains in-frame clones only, with some absent. The repertoire holds around 65,000 clones, with approximately 86% as singletons. This sample stems from a study of technical replicates of blood from a handful of donors. The genes are TRBV7-3 and TRBJ1-1, with D tentatively TRBD1 (5 bases). The sequenced sample consisted of PBMCs. This TCR was sampled from a human donor in good health. Some clones in this sample may be carry-over from other donors' samples. The chain's CDR3 is CASSLARGKAFF. The CDR3 region has the DNA TGTGCCAGCAGCTTAGCTAGGGGTAAAGCTTTCTTT.